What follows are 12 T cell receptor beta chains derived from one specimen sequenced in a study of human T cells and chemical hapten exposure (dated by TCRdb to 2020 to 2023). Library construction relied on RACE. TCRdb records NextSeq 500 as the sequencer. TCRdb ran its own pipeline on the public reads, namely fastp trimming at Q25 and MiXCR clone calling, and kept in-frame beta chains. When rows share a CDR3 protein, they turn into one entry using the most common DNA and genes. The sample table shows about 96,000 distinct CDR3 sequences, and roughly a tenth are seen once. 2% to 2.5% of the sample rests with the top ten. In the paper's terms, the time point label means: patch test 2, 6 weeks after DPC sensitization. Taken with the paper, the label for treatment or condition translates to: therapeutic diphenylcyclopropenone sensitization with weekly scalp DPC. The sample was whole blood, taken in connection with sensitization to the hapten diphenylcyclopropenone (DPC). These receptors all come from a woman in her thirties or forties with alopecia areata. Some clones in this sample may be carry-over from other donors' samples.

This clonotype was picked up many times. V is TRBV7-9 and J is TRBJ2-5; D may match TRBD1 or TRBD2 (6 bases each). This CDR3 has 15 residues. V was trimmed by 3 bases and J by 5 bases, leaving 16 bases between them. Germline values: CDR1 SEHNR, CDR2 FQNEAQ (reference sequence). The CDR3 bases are TGTGCCAGCAGCTTCCCGTCTCGGGGGCAGGAGACCCAGTACTTC. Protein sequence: CASSFPSRGQETQYF.

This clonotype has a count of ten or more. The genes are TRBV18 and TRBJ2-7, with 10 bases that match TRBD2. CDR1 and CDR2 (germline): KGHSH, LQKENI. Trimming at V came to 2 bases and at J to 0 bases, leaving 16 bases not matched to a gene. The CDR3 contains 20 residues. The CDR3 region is CASSPTTPWTSGLSSYEQYF. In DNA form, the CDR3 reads TGTGCCAGCTCACCAACGACCCCTTGGACTAGCGGCCTAAGCTCCTACGAGCAGTACTTC. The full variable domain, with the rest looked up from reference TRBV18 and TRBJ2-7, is NAGVMQNPRHLVRRRGQEARLRCSPMKGHSHVYWYRQLPEEGLKFMVYLQKENIIDESGMPKERFSAEFPKEGPSILRIQQVVRGDSAAYFCASSPTTPWTSGLSSYEQYFGPGTRLTVT.

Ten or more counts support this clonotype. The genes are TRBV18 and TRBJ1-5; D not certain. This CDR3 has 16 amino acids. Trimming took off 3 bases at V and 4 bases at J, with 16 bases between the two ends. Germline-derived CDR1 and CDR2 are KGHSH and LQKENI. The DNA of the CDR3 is TGTGCCAGCTCACCCGGTGGAGGGTGGGTAAATCAGCCCCAGCATTTT. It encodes CASSPGGGWVNQPQHF.

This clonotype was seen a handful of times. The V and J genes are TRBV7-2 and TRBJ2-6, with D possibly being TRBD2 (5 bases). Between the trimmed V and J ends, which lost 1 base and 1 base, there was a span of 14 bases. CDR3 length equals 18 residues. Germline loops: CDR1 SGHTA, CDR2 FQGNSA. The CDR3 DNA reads TGTGCCAGCAGCTTAGTCGGAGGCCCTTTTTCTGGGGCCAACGTCCTGACTTTC. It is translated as CASSLVGGPFSGANVLTF.

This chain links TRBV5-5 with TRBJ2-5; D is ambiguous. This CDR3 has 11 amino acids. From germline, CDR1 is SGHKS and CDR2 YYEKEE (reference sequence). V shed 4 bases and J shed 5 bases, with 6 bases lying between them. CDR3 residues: CASSKSETQYF. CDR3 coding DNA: TGTGCCAGCAGCAAAAGTGAGACCCAGTACTTC.

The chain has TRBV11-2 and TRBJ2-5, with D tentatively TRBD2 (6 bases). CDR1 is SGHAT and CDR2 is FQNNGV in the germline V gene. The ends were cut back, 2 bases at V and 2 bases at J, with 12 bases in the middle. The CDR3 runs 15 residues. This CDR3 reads CASSLMLARQETQYF. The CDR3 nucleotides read TGTGCCAGCAGCTTAATGCTAGCGCGACAAGAGACCCAGTACTTC. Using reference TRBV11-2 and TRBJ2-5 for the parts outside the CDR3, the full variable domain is EAGVAQSPRYKIIEKRQSVAFWCNPISGHATLYWYQQILGQGPKLLIQFQNNGVVDDSQLPKDRFSAERLKGVDSTLKIQPAKLEDSAVYLCASSLMLARQETQYFGPGTRLLVL.

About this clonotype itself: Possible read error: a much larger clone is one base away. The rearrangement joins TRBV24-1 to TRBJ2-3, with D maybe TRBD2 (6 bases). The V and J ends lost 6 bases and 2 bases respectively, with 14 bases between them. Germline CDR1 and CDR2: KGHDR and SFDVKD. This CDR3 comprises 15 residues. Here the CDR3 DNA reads TGTGCCACCAGTTATCCGGGGGTCCCCACAGATACGCAGTATTTT. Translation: CATSYPGVPTDTQYF.

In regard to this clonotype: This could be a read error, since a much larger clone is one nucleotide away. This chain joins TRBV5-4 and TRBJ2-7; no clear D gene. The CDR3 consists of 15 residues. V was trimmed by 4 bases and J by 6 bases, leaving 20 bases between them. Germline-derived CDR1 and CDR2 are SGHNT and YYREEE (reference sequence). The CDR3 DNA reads TGTGCCAGCAGCAAAGTCGCTAAGGCGCCGGGCGAGCAGTACTTC. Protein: CASSKVAKAPGEQYF.

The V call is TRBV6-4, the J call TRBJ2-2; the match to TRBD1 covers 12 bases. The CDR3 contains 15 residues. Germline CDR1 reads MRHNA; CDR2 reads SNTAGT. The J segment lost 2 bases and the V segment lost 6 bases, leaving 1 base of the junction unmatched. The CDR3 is CASRGQGANTGELFF. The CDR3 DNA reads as TGTGCCAGCAGGGGACAGGGGGCTAACACCGGGGAGCTGTTTTTT.

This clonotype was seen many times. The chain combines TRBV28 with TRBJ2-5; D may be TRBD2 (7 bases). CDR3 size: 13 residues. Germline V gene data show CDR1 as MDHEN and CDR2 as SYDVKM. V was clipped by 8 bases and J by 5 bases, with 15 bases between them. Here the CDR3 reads CASGGAGVETQYF. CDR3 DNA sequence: TGTGCCAGCGGGGGGGCGGGAGTGGAGACCCAGTACTTC.

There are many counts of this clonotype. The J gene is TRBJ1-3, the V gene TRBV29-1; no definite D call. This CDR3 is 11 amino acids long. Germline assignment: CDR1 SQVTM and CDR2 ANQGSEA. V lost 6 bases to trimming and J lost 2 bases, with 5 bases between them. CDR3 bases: TGCAGCGTCAGAACTGGAAACACCATATATTTT. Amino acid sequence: CSVRTGNTIYF.

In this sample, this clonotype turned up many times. CDR3 sequence: CSAGFLDTQYF. The CDR3, as DNA: TGCAGTGCTGGCTTCCTGGATACGCAGTATTTT. The V gene is TRBV20-1, the J gene TRBJ2-3; D is uncertain. The CDR3 extends over 11 amino acids. Trimming removed 5 bases from V and 6 bases from J, with 9 bases in between. Germline CDR1 DFQATT, CDR2 SNEGSKA (reference sequence).